What follows are 24 T cell receptor beta chains derived from one specimen sequenced in a study of cytomegalovirus exposure and HLA in healthy donors. The primer mix had 60 Vbeta and 13 Jbeta primers. Sequenced by immunoSEQ multiplex PCR; TCRdb stores in-frame clones only, minus some. Its listing shows about 140,000 clones. Sequenced input: PBMCs. The receptors stem from a woman under 30 in good health and CMV-seronegative.

A note on this clone: The same CDR3 also results from other DNA sequences found in this sample. This rearrangement joins TRBV5-1 to TRBJ2-2; TRBD1 aligns across 7 bases. The CDR3 sequence is 15 residues long. After removal of 2 bases from V and 1 base from J, the junction contained 2 bases not matched to a gene. CDR1 is SGHRS, CDR2 YFSETQ, per germline. CDR3 sequence: CASSLDRVNTGELFF. CDR3 nucleotides: TGCGCCAGCAGCTTAGACAGGGTGAACACCGGGGAGCTGTTTTTT.

This sequence joins TRBV7-8 and TRBJ1-5, with 11 bases fitting TRBD1. Per germline, CDR1 SGHVS and CDR2 FQNEAQ. This CDR3 has 16 amino acids. Germline trimming cut 0 bases from V and 5 bases from J; bases unmatched to any gene: 3. In nucleotides, the CDR3 is TGTGCCAGCAGCTTAGCGGGACAGGGGGTCGATCAGCCCCAGCATTTT. This encodes CASSLAGQGVDQPQHF.

The chain combines TRBV5-6 with TRBJ1-4, with 7 bases fitting TRBD1. J gave up 7 bases and V 0 bases, and 9 bases lay outside the gene matches. Per germline, CDR1 SGHDT and CDR2 YYEEEE. The CDR3 runs to 16 residues. In nucleotides, the CDR3 is TGTGCCAGCAGCTTGGGGCTGGGGACAGAAGTTGAAAAACTGTTTTTT. Its protein product is CASSLGLGTEVEKLFF.

CDR3 protein: CASSSNRNSPLHF. The CDR3 nucleotides are TGTGCCAGCAGCTCCAACAGGAATTCACCCCTCCACTTT. The gene calls are TRBV7-8 and TRBJ1-6, with D maybe TRBD1 (5 bases). CDR3 size: 13 residues. Trimming removed 4 bases from V and 7 bases from J, with 8 bases in between. Germline lookup yields CDR1 SGHVS and CDR2 FQNEAQ.

V usage is TRBV4-3 and J usage is TRBJ2-1; D gene uncertain. Germline CDR1 LGHNA, CDR2 YSLEER. This CDR3 is 14 amino acids long. Trimming took 1 base from V and 9 from J, leaving 13 bases between them. The CDR3 nucleotides are TGCGCCAGCAGCCAAGTTCATTTATTCGGTGAGCAGTTCTTC. Its translation: CASSQVHLFGEQFF.

V usage is TRBV29-1 and J usage is TRBJ1-5; no clear D. The CDR3 runs to 13 residues. CDR1 is SQVTM, CDR2 ANQGSEA, per germline. V was clipped by 6 bases and J by 3 bases, with 12 bases between them. CDR3: CSVSGVDNQPQHF. The DNA of the CDR3 is TGCAGCGTATCCGGAGTTGACAATCAGCCCCAGCATTTT.

This chain joins TRBV29-1 and TRBJ1-5; 7 bases are a match to TRBD1. This CDR3 has 14 residues. V lost 4 bases to trimming and J lost 0 bases; unmatched junction nucleotides: 3. Germline CDR1 is SQVTM and CDR2 is ANQGSEA. The CDR3 protein is CSVGTGYSNQPQHF. CDR3 in DNA: TGCAGCGTTGGGACAGGCTATAGCAATCAGCCCCAGCATTTT.

V usage is TRBV27 and J usage is TRBJ1-5; D unresolved. The CDR3 totals 15 residues. Trimming took off 6 bases at V and 5 bases at J, with 17 bases between the two ends. Looked up from germline, CDR1 is MNHEY and CDR2 is SMNVEV (reference sequence). CDR3 amino acids: CASRNGVEPHQPQHF. The CDR3 nucleotides read TGTGCCAGCAGAAACGGAGTTGAGCCTCATCAGCCCCAGCATTTT.

This sequence joins TRBV19 and TRBJ2-3, with D uncertain. The CDR3 length is 14 residues. V was shortened by 6 bases and J by 0 bases, with 10 bases between the two germline ends. Germline lookup yields CDR1 LNHDA and CDR2 SQIVND (reference sequence). CDR3 nucleotide sequence: TGTGCCAGTAGCCGGTTAACTAGCACAGATACGCAGTATTTT. This sequence encodes CASSRLTSTDTQYF.

The chain carries TRBV4-2 and TRBJ2-1, with TRBD2 matching 7 bases. Germline V lookup: CDR1 LGHNA, CDR2 YNFKEQ. The CDR3 loop spans 17 amino acids. V was pared by 1 base and J by 3 bases, with 9 bases of the junction left unmatched. The CDR3 DNA reads as TGTGCCAGCAGCCAAGCAGAGGCGGGAGCTCTCTACAATGAGCAGTTCTTC. Translation gives CASSQAEAGALYNEQFF.

The genes are TRBV30 and TRBJ2-1; tentative D call: TRBD1 (6 bases). Germline V gene lookup returns CDR1 GTSNPN and CDR2 SVGIG (reference sequence). Trimming cost V 0 bases and J 6 bases, with 12 bases left between them. The CDR3 has 14 residues. The CDR3 spells CAWSVRFRGNEQFF. CDR3 DNA: TGTGCCTGGAGTGTACGCTTCAGGGGCAATGAGCAGTTCTTC.

The CDR3 DNA reads as TGTGCCAGCAGCTTAGCGATTTCACTAATACATTACAATGAGCAGTTCTTC. It translates to CASSLAISLIHYNEQFF. This chain connects TRBV7-6 to TRBJ2-1, with no clear D. CDR1 is SGHVS and CDR2 is FNYEAQ in the germline V gene. The CDR3 runs to 17 residues. V was shortened by 0 bases and J by 4 bases, with 16 bases between the two germline ends.

The genes are TRBV19 and TRBJ2-1; 11 bases are a match to TRBD2. After removal of 3 bases from V and 6 bases from J, the junction contained 10 bases not matched to a gene. This CDR3 region has 17 residues. CDR1 and CDR2 (germline): LNHDA, SQIVND (reference sequence). For the CDR3, the DNA is TGTGCCAGTAGTATTGGCCGGGGTAGCGGGAGGGCCAATGAGCAGTTCTTC. It is translated as CASSIGRGSGRANEQFF.

The chain is built from TRBV7-3 and TRBJ2-1; 14 bases align to TRBD2. This CDR3 spans 18 amino acids. V shed 5 bases and J 0 bases; nucleotides not matched to a gene: 6. Germline lookup yields CDR1 SGHTA and CDR2 FQGTGA. CDR3 nucleotides: TGTGCCAGCAGCCCGACTAGCGGGAGGGATTTCTCCTACAATGAGCAGTTCTTC. It is translated as CASSPTSGRDFSYNEQFF.

The J gene is TRBJ1-5, the V gene TRBV27; no clear D. CDR1 and CDR2 (germline): MNHEY, SMNVEV (reference sequence). CDR3 length: 15 residues. The V gene lost 3 bases and the J gene lost 6 bases, with 15 bases spanning the gap. The CDR3 coding sequence is TGTGCCAGCAGTTTCTCTACTCCGGTTGGTCAGCCCCAGCATTTT. Protein: CASSFSTPVGQPQHF.

On this clone itself: One end of the junction varies from germline; a read error may be responsible. The same CDR3 also results from other DNA sequences found in this sample. The gene calls are TRBV11-2 and TRBJ1-1; D unclear. From germline, CDR1 is SGHAT and CDR2 FQNNGV. There are 15 residues in the CDR3. CDR3 sequence (DNA): TGTGCCAGTAGCTTGGCCCGATTACCTAACACTGAAGCTTTCTTT. It is translated as CASSLARLPNTEAFF.

The rearrangement uses TRBV7-3 and TRBJ2-7; 7 positions agree with TRBD1. The CDR3 totals 13 residues. Germline assignment: CDR1 SGHTA and CDR2 FQGTGA. V lost 3 bases, J lost 5 bases, and 4 bases stayed unmatched. The CDR3 DNA sequence: TGTGCCAGCAGCTTTGCAGGGGGACACGAGCAGTACTTC. Translating gives CASSFAGGHEQYF.

This chain joins TRBV9 and TRBJ2-7; tentative D call: TRBD1 (6 bases). The CDR3 totals 15 residues. The germline V and J ends were trimmed by 0 bases and 5 bases, with 15 bases remaining between them. Germline loops: CDR1 SGDLS, CDR2 YYNGEE. CDR3 nucleotides: TGTGCCAGCAGCGTAGAGGGGGTCCGGGGCGACGAGCAGTACTTC. It yields the protein CASSVEGVRGDEQYF.

This chain connects TRBV2 to TRBJ2-5; D call uncertain. From germline, CDR1 is SNHLY and CDR2 FYNNEI. Trimming pared 7 bases from V and 5 bases from J, leaving 8 bases between. CDR3 length: 11 residues. This CDR3 is CASTLWETQYF. In DNA, the CDR3 is TGTGCCAGCACACTGTGGGAGACCCAGTACTTC.

This chain joins TRBV30 and TRBJ2-1, with 8 bases that match TRBD1. Germline lookup yields CDR1 GTSNPN and CDR2 SVGIG (reference sequence). CDR3 length equals 14 residues. The V segment lost 0 bases and the J segment 8 bases; nucleotides outside the gene matches: 6. In DNA form, the CDR3 reads TGTGCCTGGAGTGTAACAGGGGGAAGCGATGAGCAGTTCTTC. It encodes CAWSVTGGSDEQFF.

The J gene is TRBJ2-5, the V gene TRBV6-5; TRBD2 might be the D (5 bases). CDR3 length: 13 residues. Trimming shortened V by 6 bases and J by 5 bases, and 13 bases separated the two germline ends. The germline gives CDR1 MNHEY, CDR2 SVGAGI. In DNA, the CDR3 is TGTGCCAGCAGCTCTAACCGAGGGGAGACCCAGTACTTC. Protein: CASSSNRGETQYF.

Regarding this clone: Additional DNA sequences in this sample encode the identical CDR3. The chain has TRBV19 and TRBJ2-1, with 7 bases lining up with TRBD2. The V and J ends lost 3 bases and 3 bases, in that order; junction bases with no gene match: 2. CDR3 length equals 14 residues. Germline V CDR1 and CDR2: LNHDA, SQIVND (reference sequence). This CDR3 reads CASSMGGDYNEQFF. Here the CDR3 DNA reads TGTGCCAGTAGTATGGGGGGGGACTACAATGAGCAGTTCTTC. The complete variable domain, with remaining parts taken from reference TRBV19 and TRBJ2-1, reads DGGITQSPKYLFRKEGQNVTLSCEQNLNHDAMYWYRQDPGQGLRLIYYSQIVNDFQKGDIAEGYSVSREKKESFPLTVTSAQKNPTAFYLCASSMGGDYNEQFFGPGTRLTVL.

This chain uses TRBV18 with TRBJ1-1; 9 nucleotides line up with TRBD1. With V trimmed by 3 bases and J by 2 bases, 10 bases remained unmatched. Germline CDR1 KGHSH, CDR2 LQKENI. This CDR3 is 17 amino acids long. The CDR3 is CASSPIPPGQGNTEAFF. CDR3 DNA: TGTGCCAGCTCACCGATTCCCCCGGGACAGGGAAACACTGAAGCTTTCTTT.

The chain has TRBV10-1 and TRBJ2-7, with 8 nucleotides matching TRBD2. This CDR3 is built from 19 residues. Germline V gene sequence: CDR1 WNHNN, CDR2 SYGVQD (reference sequence). With V trimmed by 10 bases and J by 1 base, 24 bases remained unmatched. The CDR3 DNA is TGCGCCACACCCCCCGCAGGGACCGGGGGGGGATTGTATTCCTACGAGCAGTACGTC. This translates into CATPPAGTGGGLYSYEQYV.